The clone carrying this T cell receptor beta chain was recorded once. The antigen is undetermined. Profiling relied on immunoSEQ multiplex PCR, and the TCRdb table lists in-frame clones only, not all of them. The data show roughly 84,000 clones, roughly 87% seen once. The sample is drawn from a study of T cell responses to AZD1222 COVID-19 vaccine. Overall study findings and caveats: Spike-specific TCR breadth and depth rose after two AZD1222 doses. It was only after the peak T cell response that any repertoires were sampled.

V lost 5 bases and J 0 bases, leaving 20 bases between the germline ends. The CDR3 totals 17 residues. Germline CDR1 is SQVTM and CDR2 is ANQGSEA. The TCR originated in an adult in good health. The V gene is TRBV29-1, the J gene TRBJ2-1, with D possibly TRBD2 on 6 matching bases. The material was peripheral blood, obtained on day 0 of AZD1222 vaccination. CDR3 residues: CSVLLGASASSYNEQFF. CDR3 sequence (DNA): TGCAGCGTTCTCCTTGGGGCTAGCGCCTCCTCCTACAATGAGCAGTTCTTC.